This is a list of T cell receptor beta chains from one sample in a study of regulatory T cells in long-lasting Graves disease. Each CDR3 protein is one row after TCRdb ran MiXCR on the multiplex PCR reads. This table has around 450,000 distinct CDR3 sequences, roughly 21% appearing once. The starting material was peripheral blood mononuclear cells (PBMCs), obtained when the disease was refractory, from a patient treated with antithyroid drugs. The receptors here all came from a female donor with Graves disease. The CDR3 runs from the conserved cysteine through the conserved F or W. Each record gives: D gene, clone size, V gene, J gene, CDR3 length, CDR3 DNA, CDR3 protein. The D gene is left open where the match is weak. Not every row has a clone size; where given, it reads once, few, many or a size class.

.	.	TRBV27	TRBJ2-2	13	TGTGCCAGCAGCCACGACTACACCGGGGAGCTGTTTTTT	CASSHDYTGELFF
TRBD2	.	TRBV10-3	TRBJ2-3	15	TGTGCCATCTCCCCCCGCGGGGGGGAACGAGATACGCAGTATTTT	CAISPRGGERDTQYF
.	few	TRBV28	TRBJ1-5	17	TGTGCCGGCAGTTTTGGACTTCAGGGGTTGGAGGATCAGCCCCAGCATTTT	CAGSFGLQGLEDQPQHF
TRBD1	.	TRBV6-2/TRBV6-3	TRBJ2-5	16	TGTGCCAGCAGTCACCCAGGACAGGGGAGAGGGGAGACCCAGTACTTC	CASSHPGQGRGETQYF
.	many	TRBV5-1	TRBJ2-7	12	TGTGCCAGCAGCACGGACAGTTACGAGCAGTACTTC	CASSTDSYEQYF
TRBD1	few	TRBV24-1	TRBJ2-5	17	TGTGCCACCAGTGATTTTGCCGGGACAGGGGTATTCGAGACCCAGTACTTC	CATSDFAGTGVFETQYF
.	many	TRBV12-3/TRBV12-4	TRBJ1-5	16	TGTGCCAGCAGTTTAGCGTCGGGCTCGAGCAATCAGCCCCAGCATTTT	CASSLASGSSNQPQHF
.	few	TRBV6-2/TRBV6-3	TRBJ2-7	15	TGTGCCAGCAGTTTTAGCACGGGAATACTCTACGAGCAGTACTTC	CASSFSTGILYEQYF
.	many	TRBV12-3/TRBV12-4	TRBJ1-1	15	TGTGCCAGCAGTTTAGCACAGGGTGATAACACTGAAGCTTTCTTT	CASSLAQGDNTEAFF
.	many	TRBV5-1	TRBJ1-1	16	TGCGCCAGCAGCTCCCAACCGCTAGGGGATGAGACTGAAGCTTTCTTT	CASSSQPLGDETEAFF
.	many	TRBV27	TRBJ1-1	16	TGTGCCAGCAGATCCGTGGGGGGATTGGTAAACACTGAAGCTTTCTTT	CASRSVGGLVNTEAFF
.	.	TRBV5-1	TRBJ1-1	14	TGCGCCAGCAGCCCAGAAACAGGGATAACTGAAGCTTTCTTT	CASSPETGITEAFF
TRBD1	many	TRBV20-1	TRBJ1-5	14	TGCAGTGCTAGTGGGCAGGGGGTCAATCAGCCCCAGCATTTT	CSASGQGVNQPQHF
.	many	TRBV28	TRBJ1-1	18	TGTGCCAGCAGTTTTCGGTCGGGTGAGGGACGGACGATATTTGAAGCTTTCTTT	CASSFRSGEGRTIFEAFF
.	few	TRBV19	TRBJ2-5	14	TGTGCCAGTAGTATAGGTGGATCCCAAGAGACCCAGTACTTC	CASSIGGSQETQYF
.	.	TRBV7-2	TRBJ2-2	12	TGTGCCAGCAAGCGAGACCACGGGGAGCTGTTTTTT	CASKRDHGELFF
.	many	TRBV6-1	TRBJ1-4	15	TGTGCCAGCAGACTACATTTTTCAACTAATGAAAAACTGTTTTTT	CASRLHFSTNEKLFF
.	many	TRBV28	TRBJ2-7	14	TGTGCCAGCAGTTTTCTCCTGAACTCCTACGAGCAGTACTTC	CASSFLLNSYEQYF
.	few	TRBV9	TRBJ1-1	15	TGTGCCAGCAGCGTAGGCTCCGGGACGAACACTGAAGCTTTCTTT	CASSVGSGTNTEAFF
TRBD1	many	TRBV28	TRBJ2-7	16	TGTGCCAGCAGTCATATATACCGGGACAGGGAGGGCGAGCAGTACTTC	CASSHIYRDREGEQYF
.	many	TRBV20-1	TRBJ2-5	13	TGCAGTGTCCACCGGACAGATAAAGAGACCCAGTACTTC	CSVHRTDKETQYF
TRBD2	many	TRBV20-1	TRBJ2-5	13	TGCAGTGCTGAGCGGGGGGTCCAAGAGACCCAGTACTTC	CSAERGVQETQYF
TRBD1	many	TRBV28	TRBJ1-6	15	TGTGCCAGCAGTGGCGACAGGGGTGTAGATTCACCCCTCCACTTT	CASSGDRGVDSPLHF
.	.	TRBV6-5	TRBJ2-7	14	TGTGCCAGCAGTTACTTTGCGGGAACCTACGAGCAGTACTTC	CASSYFAGTYEQYF
TRBD1	.	TRBV5-1	TRBJ2-5	16	TGCGCCAGCAGCTTGGCCCCCGCAGGGGGCTTAGAGACCCAGTACTTC	CASSLAPAGGLETQYF
.	many	TRBV27	TRBJ2-7	14	TGTGCCAGCAGTTTACAGGGGCGAACCTACGAGCAGTACTTC	CASSLQGRTYEQYF
TRBD1	many	TRBV7-8	TRBJ2-7	15	TGTGCCAGCAGCGGAAGAAAGGACAGGGTGAACGAGCAGTACTTC	CASSGRKDRVNEQYF
.	.	TRBV4-1	TRBJ1-1	14	TGCGCCAGCAGGCCAACAGAACTAAACACTGAAGCTTTCTTT	CASRPTELNTEAFF
TRBD1	.	TRBV29-1	TRBJ1-1	15	TGCAGCGTGCCCCAGACAGGGTTTAAGGACACTGAAGCTTTCTTT	CSVPQTGFKDTEAFF
TRBD1	.	TRBV19	TRBJ2-2	14	TGTGCCACGGGACAGCTGATCGACACCGGGGAGCTGTTTTTT	CATGQLIDTGELFF
TRBD2	.	TRBV3-1	TRBJ2-2	15	TGTGCCAGCACCACTAGCGGGGGGGACACCGGGGAGCTGTTTTTT	CASTTSGGDTGELFF
.	few	TRBV5-6	TRBJ1-1	18	TGTGCCAGCAGCTTGGATGGAACCCGGTATACAAGGAACACTGAAGCTTTCTTT	CASSLDGTRYTRNTEAFF
.	many	TRBV12-3/TRBV12-4	TRBJ1-5	13	TGTGCCAGCAGGAGGGGTAGCAATCAGCCCCAGCATTTT	CASRRGSNQPQHF
.	few	TRBV6-5	TRBJ2-2	16	TGTGCCAGCAGTTACTCGGGGTCTCTCTCTACCGGGGAGCTGTTTTTT	CASSYSGSLSTGELFF
TRBD1	many	TRBV29-1	TRBJ1-1	15	TGCAGCGTTGAAGATAGGGACAGGGCTAACACTGAAGCTTTCTTT	CSVEDRDRANTEAFF
.	many	TRBV11-2	TRBJ2-7	13	TGTGCCAGCCGCATACCGGGGGACTACGAGCAGTACTTC	CASRIPGDYEQYF
.	.	TRBV6-2/TRBV6-3	TRBJ1-5	15	TGTGCCAGCAGTTTATGGAACGGCGAGGATCAGCCCCAGCATTTT	CASSLWNGEDQPQHF
.	many	TRBV2	TRBJ1-5	16	TGTGCCAGCAGTGAAGCGGGGGGGCAGACTAATCAGCCCCAGCATTTT	CASSEAGGQTNQPQHF
.	few	TRBV3-1	TRBJ1-1	15	TGTGCCAGCAGCCAGCTCTCGGGGGGAGGCACTGAAGCTTTCTTT	CASSQLSGGGTEAFF
.	many	TRBV7-8	TRBJ1-4	17	TGTGCCAGCAGCTTAGCGGCTGGGGCAGGCGCCAATGAAAAACTGTTTTTT	CASSLAAGAGANEKLFF
TRBD2	many	TRBV2	TRBJ2-5	16	TGTGCCAGCAGTGATGCCCCAGCGGGGGGGCGGGAGACCCAGTACTTC	CASSDAPAGGRETQYF
.	few	TRBV25-1	TRBJ1-6	13	TGTGCCAGCAGGGGCGCGAATAATTCACCCCTCCACTTT	CASRGANNSPLHF
TRBD1	few	TRBV27	TRBJ2-2	17	TGTGCCAGCAGCCGACGATGGACAGGGAGTCTCACCGGGGAGCTGTTTTTT	CASSRRWTGSLTGELFF
TRBD2	few	TRBV20-1	TRBJ2-7	13	TGCAGTGCTAGCTCCGGGACTAGCGGGGGGCAGTACTTC	CSASSGTSGGQYF
TRBD1	many	TRBV5-5	TRBJ1-4	15	TGTGCCAGCAGACGGACAGGGGGAGTGGAGGAAAAACTGTTTTTT	CASRRTGGVEEKLFF
.	many	TRBV19	TRBJ2-5	13	TGTGCCAGTAGTAGCCGCCGGGCAGAGACCCAGTACTTC	CASSSRRAETQYF
.	many	TRBV7-9	TRBJ2-5	14	TGTGCCAGCAGCCCGCCGGGGTACCAAGAGACCCAGTACTTC	CASSPPGYQETQYF
.	.	TRBV7-2	TRBJ2-1	16	TGTGCCAGCAGCTTACCTTACGGCGGACCGGCCAGTGAGCAGTTCTTC	CASSLPYGGPASEQFF
TRBD1	.	TRBV5-1	TRBJ2-2	16	TGCGCCAGCAGCTCCTGGACAGGGGGGAACACCGGGGAGCTGTTTTTT	CASSSWTGGNTGELFF